Below, one TCR beta chain is given with its context. TCRdb keeps only in-frame clones here, not all; method: immunoSEQ multiplex PCR. Counted here are some 2.1 million clones, approximately 95% occurring once; the ten biggest clones make up 0.1% to 0.15%. The record originates from a study of shared clonotypes between healthy human individuals. V dropped 2 bases and J dropped 3; count of bases not matched to a gene: 5. This CDR3 spans 15 amino acids. CDR1 MGHRA and CDR2 YSYEKL come from the germline V gene. V usage is TRBV4-1 and J usage is TRBJ2-3, with 7 bases identical to TRBD1. Sequencing was performed on naive CD4+ T cells sorted from blood. Stated subset: CD45RA+ positively selected. This receptor was identified in a man aged 18-30 years in good health. The CDR3 loop reads CASSQSGQETDTQYF. CDR3 bases: TGCGCCAGCAGCCAAAGTGGACAGGAAACAGATACGCAGTATTTT.